These T cell receptor beta chains were read from a single sample in a study of blood T cell repertoires in COVID-19. The repertoire was sequenced with immunoSEQ multiplex PCR; TCRdb's copy has only in-frame clones and lacks some. The repertoire holds around 200,000 clones, with around 83% as singletons. Material for sequencing was peripheral blood. The origin of the receptors is a man in his forties or fifties with active or convalescent COVID-19. Each CDR3 is given with its conserved first and last residue. The order of the fields is J gene, clone size, V gene, D gene, CDR3 DNA, CDR3 protein. The D gene is left open where the match is weak. Only some rows state a clone size, as once, few, many or a class for expanded clones.

>TRBJ1-2|few|TRBV6-1|TRBD1
TGTGCCAGCAGTGAAATAGGACAGGGGATTAACTATGGCTACACCTTC
CASSEIGQGINYGYTF
>TRBJ1-1|.|TRBV6-5|TRBD1
TGTGCCAGCACAAGATCCGGGACAGGCACTGAAGCTTTCTTT
CASTRSGTGTEAFF
>TRBJ1-5|.|TRBV25-1|.
TGTGCCAGCAGTGCTGACTCTTATAGCAATCAGCCCCAGCATTTT
CASSADSYSNQPQHF
>TRBJ1-5|.|TRBV6-5|TRBD1
TGTGCCAGCAGTTACAACAGGGGTCCCAATCAGCCCCAGCATTTT
CASSYNRGPNQPQHF
>TRBJ2-1|.|TRBV25-1|TRBD2
TGTGCCAGCACCCTGACTAGCGGGGGTAACAATGAGCAGTTCTTC
CASTLTSGGNNEQFF
>TRBJ1-6|.|TRBV2|TRBD1
TGTGCCAGCAGTGCTCAGGGGGCGCGGAATTCACCCCTCCACTTT
CASSAQGARNSPLHF
>TRBJ1-2|.|TRBV6-5|.
TGTGCCAGCAGCGGGAACAGGGAGGGCTATGGCTACACCTTC
CASSGNREGYGYTF
>TRBJ2-7|.|TRBV28|TRBD2
TGTGCCAGCAGTTTATCATCGGGGGGGGACGAGCAGTACTTC
CASSLSSGGDEQYF
>TRBJ2-7|once|TRBV28|TRBD1
TGTGCCTCGAAGGGACAGAGCTCCTACGAGCAGTACTTC
CASKGQSSYEQYF
>TRBJ2-4|.|TRBV7-9|TRBD1
TGTGCCAGCAGCGGTGGGACAGCCCCTTGGTACTTC
CASSGGTAPWYF
>TRBJ2-1|.|TRBV3-1/TRBV3-2|TRBD2
TGTGCCAGCAGCCCCCAGGGAGGGCCAAAAAATGAGCAGTTCTTC
CASSPQGGPKNEQFF
>TRBJ1-2|.|TRBV9|TRBD1
TGTGCCAGCACCCGACAGGGTAACTATGGCTACACCTTC
CASTRQGNYGYTF
>TRBJ2-1|.|TRBV27|TRBD2
TGTGCCAGCAGTTTACCGGGGGGTGAGCAGTTCTTC
CASSLPGGEQFF
>TRBJ1-2|few|TRBV29-1|TRBD1
TGCAGCGTTGAGTACCGACAGGGTGGCTACACCTTC
CSVEYRQGGYTF
>TRBJ1-3|.|TRBV19|.
TGTGCCAGTAGTGCCGAGCCCGGAAACACCATATATTTT
CASSAEPGNTIYF
>TRBJ1-5|.|TRBV5-5|TRBD1
TGTGCCAGCCGAAGGACAGGGGTGGAAAATCAGCCCCAGCATTTT
CASRRTGVENQPQHF
>TRBJ2-7|.|TRBV5-6|.
TGTGCCAGCAGCTTTGGGACTGGATCAGTGGAGCAGTACTTC
CASSFGTGSVEQYF
>TRBJ2-5|.|TRBV9|TRBD2
TGTGCCAGCAGCACCTTGGGGGGGGAGACCCAGTACTTC
CASSTLGGETQYF
>TRBJ2-7|.|TRBV12-3/TRBV12-4|.
TGTGCCAGCAGTTTCCCTAGTGACGAGCAGTACTTC
CASSFPSDEQYF
>TRBJ2-1|.|TRBV6-5|TRBD2
TGTGCCAGCACGGTAGCGGGAGACAATGAGCAGTTCTTC
CASTVAGDNEQFF
>TRBJ2-6|few|TRBV7-2|TRBD1
TGTGCCAGCAGCTTAACGGGACAGCTCTTCTCTGGGGCCAACGTCCTGACTTTC
CASSLTGQLFSGANVLTF
>TRBJ2-2|.|TRBV4-3|.
TGCGCCAGCAGCCAAGCGGGGACCGGGGAGCTGTTTTTT
CASSQAGTGELFF
>TRBJ1-4|.|TRBV2|.
TGTGCCAGCAGTGGGATAGGAGCTGAAAAACTGTTTTTT
CASSGIGAEKLFF
>TRBJ1-5|.|TRBV27|.
TGTGCCAGCAGTCCCACAGGGAGCAGCAATCAGCCCCAGCATTTT
CASSPTGSSNQPQHF
>TRBJ2-1|.|TRBV7-3|TRBD1
TGTGCCAGCAGCTCCCAGGGGGCATCCTACAATGAGCAGTTCTTC
CASSSQGASYNEQFF
>TRBJ2-3|.|TRBV2|.
TGTGCCAGCATTATGGCTAGCGGCACAGATACGCAGTATTTT
CASIMASGTDTQYF
>TRBJ2-7|.|TRBV19|.
TGTGCCAGTACCACTTTCGGGGGCGAGCAGTACTTC
CASTTFGGEQYF
>TRBJ2-7|.|TRBV12-5|TRBD2
TGTGCTAGTGGTTTGTGGGGGGGAAGGAACGAGCAGTACTTC
CASGLWGGRNEQYF
>TRBJ1-1|.|TRBV5-1|.
TGCGCCAGCAGCTTCAGGCTTACCAACACTGAAGCTTTCTTT
CASSFRLTNTEAFF
>TRBJ2-2|.|TRBV5-4|TRBD1
TGTGCCAGCAGCTTGTTGGACAGGGTCAGCAGGGAGCTGTTTTTT
CASSLLDRVSRELFF
>TRBJ1-1|once|TRBV3-1/TRBV3-2|.
TGTGCCAGCAGCCCTGAGGCCGGGTACGCTGAAGCTTTCTTT
CASSPEAGYAEAFF
>TRBJ2-5|.|TRBV3-1/TRBV3-2|TRBD2
TGTGCCAGCAGCCCAGGACTAGCGGGAGGGGAAGAGACCCAGTACTTC
CASSPGLAGGEETQYF
>TRBJ1-3|once|TRBV5-1|.
TGCGCCAGCAGCTTGGGGTCCAGCTCTGGAAACACCATATATTTT
CASSLGSSSGNTIYF
>TRBJ2-1|few|TRBV7-9|.
TGTGCCAGCAGCTCCGGGACTTCGTACAATGAGCAGTTCTTC
CASSSGTSYNEQFF
>TRBJ2-7|.|TRBV3-1/TRBV3-2|.
TGTGCCAGCAGCCAAGAGAGGGTTCGTTTGGTGGGGGGAGACTCCTACGAGCAGTACTTC
CASSQERVRLVGGDSYEQYF
>TRBJ2-3|.|TRBV6-1|TRBD2
TGTGCCAGCAGTGAACGAGCGGGGGGATACACAGATACGCAGTATTTT
CASSERAGGYTDTQYF
>TRBJ2-5|.|TRBV27|TRBD2
TGTGCCAGCAGTTTGGATATAGCGGGATCTCAGGAGACCCAGTACTTC
CASSLDIAGSQETQYF